The TCR beta chain described here comes from a study of blood T cell repertoires in COVID-19. Whole-study context: Donors in the United States, Italy and Spain gave samples during acute or convalescent COVID-19.

Study processing details: Estimates of nucleated cell counts were drawn from the amplification of reference gene primers. Clones were read by immunoSEQ multiplex PCR, and TCRdb kept only the in-frame ones, dropping some. For V, J and clone size, that table is used; D and trimming come from the DNA. The table records a few hundred thousand clones, about 86% of them present only once. In assigning cohorts, the study relied on participant-reported clinical history. Either two negative PCRs, clearance, or symptom resolution qualified Cohort 3 donors as recovered. The ends were cut back, 1 base at V and 11 bases at J, with 13 bases in the middle. There are 13 residues in the CDR3. CDR1 and CDR2 from the germline V gene are SGHTA and FQGNSA.

This TCR was recovered from a man aged 50-59 years who had recovered from COVID-19. The chain combines TRBV7-2 with TRBJ2-3, with D possibly being TRBD1 (6 bases). The source material was PBMCs or T cells enriched from blood (not recorded which). The CDR3 is CASSLVQGMGQYF. As DNA, the CDR3 is TGTGCCAGCAGCTTAGTGCAGGGGATGGGGCAGTATTTT.